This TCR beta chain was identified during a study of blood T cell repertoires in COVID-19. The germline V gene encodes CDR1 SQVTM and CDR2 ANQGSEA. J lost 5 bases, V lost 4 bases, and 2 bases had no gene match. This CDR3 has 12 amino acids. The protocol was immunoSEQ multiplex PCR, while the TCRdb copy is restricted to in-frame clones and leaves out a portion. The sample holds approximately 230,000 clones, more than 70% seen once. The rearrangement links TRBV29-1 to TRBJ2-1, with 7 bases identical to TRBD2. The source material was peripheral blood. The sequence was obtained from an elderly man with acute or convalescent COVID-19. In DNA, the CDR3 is TGCAGCGTTGGTCGGGGGGACAATGAGCAGTTCTTC. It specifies CSVGRGDNEQFF.